This T cell receptor (beta chain) was identified during a study of cytomegalovirus exposure and HLA in healthy donors. Vbeta (60) and Jbeta (13) primers were used in the PCR. Clones were read by immunoSEQ multiplex PCR, and TCRdb kept only the in-frame ones, dropping some. The data hold 150,000 to 200,000 clones, with roughly four fifths observed a single time. In the case of this clone: The antigen remains unidentified.

Germline V CDR1 and CDR2: SGHTA, FQGNSA. This CDR3 contains 16 residues. Trimming took 4 bases from V and 3 from J; bases not matched to a gene: 9. Study outcomes and limitations: A missense DCLRE1C variant was associated with V- and J-gene trimming of TCR beta chains in a later analysis, and an independent cohort replicated the association.

The chain recombines TRBV7-2 with TRBJ2-1, with 7 bases aligning to TRBD1. This receptor was taken from a woman aged 18 to 35 in good health and CMV-seronegative. Sequenced material: PBMCs. The CDR3 bases are TGTGCCAGCAGCTATGCACCGGGACAGCTCTACAATGAGCAGTTCTTC. It yields the protein CASSYAPGQLYNEQFF. The full variable domain, with the rest looked up from reference TRBV7-2 and TRBJ2-1, is GAGVSQSPSNKVTEKGKDVELRCDPISGHTALYWYRQSLGQGLEFLIYFQGNSAPDKSGLPSDRFSAERTGGSVSTLTIQRTQQEDSAVYLCASSYAPGQLYNEQFFGPGTRLTVL.